The T cell receptor (beta chain) described here comes from a study of blood T cell repertoires in COVID-19 (dated by TCRdb to about 2020). Looking at the study overall: Samples from collaborators originated in the United States, Italy and Spain and spanned both the acute and convalescent phases of COVID-19. Samples were obtained from the ongoing ImmuneRACE study (first 160 participants) and from over 1,000 subjects provided by 6 global collaborators. The material from the prospective study consisted of cDNA or gDNA derived from T cells, B-cell-depleted T cells, or PBMCs. A de-identified subject ID, COVID-19 status, age in years and sex were almost always included in the sample metadata. A freely available public database, intended as a resource for researchers studying the immune response to SARS-CoV-2, is where the repertoires were released. Deeply sampled blood TCRbeta repertoires from subjects exposed to, actively infected with, or recovered from COVID-19 were included in the dataset. HLA class I and class II types, where available, came from metadata supplied by the sample provider rather than from assay-based typing. The paper as a whole reports these results and caveats: The amount of clinical and demographic metadata varied by source and participant and was provided uncurated.

Participants in the prospective study were aged about 18 to 90 years, lived in 20 to 25 United States geographic areas, and enrolled through a virtual design. To assign participants to cohorts, the prospective study relied on clinical history that participants themselves reported in a screening survey and a study questionnaire. A participant counted as exposed if, within 2 weeks of entering the study, that participant had been in contact with someone who had a PCR-confirmed or clinician-diagnosed COVID-19 case. Mobile phlebotomists in the prospective study collected whole blood, serum and a nasopharyngeal or oropharyngeal swab from every participant. Additional blood draws and questionnaires over an approximately 2-month period could optionally be provided by prospective study participants. Before DNA extraction, blood samples from the prospective study were shipped at room temperature or frozen.

As regards this clone: Which antigen it targets is not known. Nothing much larger sits one base from this clone, and base qualities are not available.

The V end loses 7 bases and the J end loses 7 bases, and a stretch of 16 bases separates them. Spanning cysteine to phenylalanine, the CDR3 consists of 13 amino acids. Only the CDR3 DNA stays, 39 bases, in frame from base 1. The germline V gene encodes CDR1 MNHEY and CDR2 SMNVEV (reference sequence). TCRbeta CDR3 regions were amplified from genomic DNA using the immunoSEQ Assay, a bias-controlled multiplex PCR. For the original study's pipeline: Within the assay, amplification of reference gene primers was used to estimate how many nucleated cells each sample contained. To quantify the absolute abundance of each unique TCRbeta CDR3 rearrangement, sequence reads were collapsed and filtered. For each sample, productive Simpson clonality was calculated as the square root of Simpson's diversity index over productive rearrangements. As stored in TCRdb, this immuneACCESS dataset retains in-frame rearrangements with V and J assigned. A fraction of the clones does not appear; measured against another copy, unresolved V genes explain less than half of the discrepancy, and the remainder lacks a known reason. That table supplies the V and J calls and clone size; D and trimming were determined from the DNA. The table for this sample lists about 350,000 clones; about 90% of them were counted only once. The biggest ten clones account for about 0.94% of the sample.

Material: PBMCs or T cells enriched from blood (not recorded which). In this chain, TRBV27 is recombined with TRBJ1-2, and the D gene may be TRBD1, 5 bases matching. This sequence originates from a woman aged 30 to 39 who had been exposed to COVID-19. The nucleotide sequence is TGTGCCAGCACCCCTCGGCGGGGGGGTGGCTACACCTTC. The resulting protein is CASTPRRGGGYTF.